This T cell receptor (beta chain) was retrieved from a study of shared clonotypes between healthy human individuals. Study-wide points: Depth of sequencing was expected to influence donor clonotype sharing.

At a deep level, the assay was run. Ten immunoSEQ deep assay plates were used to sequence unsorted PBMC DNA. Sequenced by immunoSEQ multiplex PCR; TCRdb stores in-frame clones only, minus some. The sample has over 400,000 clones; 78% are singletons. CDR3 length equals 15 residues. Trimming shortened V by 3 bases and J by 2 bases, and 14 bases separated the two germline ends. CDR1 MDHEN and CDR2 SYDVKM come from the germline V gene. With regard to this clone: The antigen is undetermined.

V and J are TRBV28 and TRBJ2-7, with D tentatively TRBD1 or TRBD2 (5 bases each). The sequenced material came from PBMCs. This receptor was obtained from a woman aged 40 to 49 in good health. Some clones in this sample may be carry-over from other donors' samples. CDR3 residues: CASSFYGGPTYEQYF. CDR3 bases: TGTGCCAGCAGTTTTTATGGGGGTCCTACCTACGAGCAGTACTTC.